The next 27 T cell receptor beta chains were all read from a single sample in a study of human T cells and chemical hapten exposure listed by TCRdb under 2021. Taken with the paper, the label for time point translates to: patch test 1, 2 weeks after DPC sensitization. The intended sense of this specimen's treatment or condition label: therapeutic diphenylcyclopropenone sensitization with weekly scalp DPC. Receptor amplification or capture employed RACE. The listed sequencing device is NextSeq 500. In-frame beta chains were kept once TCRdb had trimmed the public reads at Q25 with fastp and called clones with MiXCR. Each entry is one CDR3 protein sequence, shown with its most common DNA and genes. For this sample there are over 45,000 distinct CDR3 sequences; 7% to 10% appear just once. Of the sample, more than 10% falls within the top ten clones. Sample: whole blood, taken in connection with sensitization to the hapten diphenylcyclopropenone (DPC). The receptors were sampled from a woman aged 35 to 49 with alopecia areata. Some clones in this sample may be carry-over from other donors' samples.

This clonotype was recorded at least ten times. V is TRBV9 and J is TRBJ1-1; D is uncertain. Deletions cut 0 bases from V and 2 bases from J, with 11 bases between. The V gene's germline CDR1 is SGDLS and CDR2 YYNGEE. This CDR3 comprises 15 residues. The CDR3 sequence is CASSVGIEGNTEAFF. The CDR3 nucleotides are TGTGCCAGCAGCGTAGGAATAGAGGGAAACACTGAAGCTTTCTTT.

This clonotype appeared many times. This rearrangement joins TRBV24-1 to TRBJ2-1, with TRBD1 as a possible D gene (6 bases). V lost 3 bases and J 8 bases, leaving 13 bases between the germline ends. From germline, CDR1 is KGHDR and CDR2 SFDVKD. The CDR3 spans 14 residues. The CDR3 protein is CATSDLQQGDEQFF. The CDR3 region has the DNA TGTGCCACCAGTGATCTCCAACAGGGAGATGAGCAGTTCTTC.

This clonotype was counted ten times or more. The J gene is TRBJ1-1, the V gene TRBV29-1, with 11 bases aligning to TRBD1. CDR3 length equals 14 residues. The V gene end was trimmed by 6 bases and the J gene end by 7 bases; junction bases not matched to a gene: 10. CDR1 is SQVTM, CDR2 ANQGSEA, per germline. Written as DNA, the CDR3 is TGCAGCGTGGCGGACAGGGGGCGTAAATATGAAGCTTTCTTT. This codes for CSVADRGRKYEAFF.

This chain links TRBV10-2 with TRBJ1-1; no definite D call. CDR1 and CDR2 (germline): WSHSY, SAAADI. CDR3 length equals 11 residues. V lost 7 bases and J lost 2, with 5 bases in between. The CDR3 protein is CASTQNTEAFF. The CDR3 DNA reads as TGCGCCAGCACCCAAAACACTGAAGCTTTCTTT.

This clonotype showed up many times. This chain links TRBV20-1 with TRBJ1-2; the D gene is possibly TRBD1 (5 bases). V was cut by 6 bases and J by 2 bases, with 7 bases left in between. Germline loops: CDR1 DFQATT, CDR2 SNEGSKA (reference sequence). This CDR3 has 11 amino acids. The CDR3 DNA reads TGCAGTGCCAGGGACAACTATGGCTACACCTTC. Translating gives CSARDNYGYTF.

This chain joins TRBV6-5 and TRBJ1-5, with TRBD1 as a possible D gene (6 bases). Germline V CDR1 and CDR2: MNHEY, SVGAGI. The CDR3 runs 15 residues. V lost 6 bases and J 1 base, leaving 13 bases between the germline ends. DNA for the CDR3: TGTGCCAGCAGCTCCGACAGGAGCAGCAATCAGCCCCAGCATTTT. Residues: CASSSDRSSNQPQHF.

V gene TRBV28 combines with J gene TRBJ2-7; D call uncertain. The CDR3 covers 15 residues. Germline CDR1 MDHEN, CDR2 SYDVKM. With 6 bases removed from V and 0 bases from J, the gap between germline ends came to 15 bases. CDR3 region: CASRRSGRHSYEQYF. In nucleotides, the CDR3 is TGTGCCAGCAGGCGATCTGGCAGGCACTCCTACGAGCAGTACTTC.

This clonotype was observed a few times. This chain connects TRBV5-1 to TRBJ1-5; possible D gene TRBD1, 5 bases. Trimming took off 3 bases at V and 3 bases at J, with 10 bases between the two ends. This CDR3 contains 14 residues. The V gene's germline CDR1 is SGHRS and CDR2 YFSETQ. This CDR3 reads CASSSGQDNQPQHF. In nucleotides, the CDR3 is TGCGCCAGCAGCTCCGGACAAGACAATCAGCCCCAGCATTTT.

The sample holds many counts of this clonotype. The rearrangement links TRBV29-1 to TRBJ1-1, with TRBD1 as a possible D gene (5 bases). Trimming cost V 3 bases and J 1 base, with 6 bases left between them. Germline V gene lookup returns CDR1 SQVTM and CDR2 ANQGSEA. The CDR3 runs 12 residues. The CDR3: CSVEGRNTEAFF. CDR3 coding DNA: TGCAGCGTTGAGGGGCGGAACACTGAAGCTTTCTTT.

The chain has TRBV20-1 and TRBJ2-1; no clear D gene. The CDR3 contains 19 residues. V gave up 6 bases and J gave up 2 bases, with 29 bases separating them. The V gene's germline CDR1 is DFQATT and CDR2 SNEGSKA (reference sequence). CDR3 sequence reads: CSAEEDLGQSLFTYNEQFF. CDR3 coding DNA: TGCAGTGCGGAAGAAGACCTAGGTCAATCTCTATTCACCTACAATGAGCAGTTCTTC.

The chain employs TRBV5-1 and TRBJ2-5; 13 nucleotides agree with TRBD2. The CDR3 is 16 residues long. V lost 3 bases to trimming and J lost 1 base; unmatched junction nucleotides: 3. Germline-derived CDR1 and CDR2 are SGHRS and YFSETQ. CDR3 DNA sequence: TGCGCCAGCAGCTACGGACTAGCGGGGGCCCAAGAGACCCAGTACTTC. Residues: CASSYGLAGAQETQYF.

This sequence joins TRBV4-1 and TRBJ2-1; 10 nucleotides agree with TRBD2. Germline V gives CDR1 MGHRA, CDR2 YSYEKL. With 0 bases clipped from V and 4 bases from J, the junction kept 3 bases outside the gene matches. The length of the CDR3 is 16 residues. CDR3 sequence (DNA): TGCGCCAGCAGCCAAGAAGAGCGGGGGGGTTACAATGAGCAGTTCTTC. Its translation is CASSQEERGGYNEQFF.

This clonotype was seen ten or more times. CDR3 amino acids: CASSLEVGVETQYF. The CDR3 region has the DNA TGCGCCAGCAGCTTGGAGGTAGGGGTAGAGACCCAGTACTTC. The gene calls are TRBV5-1 and TRBJ2-5; possible D gene TRBD1, 5 bases. Germline values: CDR1 SGHRS, CDR2 YFSETQ. The CDR3 has 14 amino acids. V was trimmed by 0 bases and J by 4 bases, leaving 10 bases between them.

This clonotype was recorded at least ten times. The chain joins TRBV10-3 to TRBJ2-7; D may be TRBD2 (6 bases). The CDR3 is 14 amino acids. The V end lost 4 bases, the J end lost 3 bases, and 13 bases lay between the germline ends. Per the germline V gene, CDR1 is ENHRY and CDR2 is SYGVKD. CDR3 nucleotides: TGTGCCATCAGTGCCGGAGGGTCCTTCTACGAGCAGTACTTC. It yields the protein CAISAGGSFYEQYF.

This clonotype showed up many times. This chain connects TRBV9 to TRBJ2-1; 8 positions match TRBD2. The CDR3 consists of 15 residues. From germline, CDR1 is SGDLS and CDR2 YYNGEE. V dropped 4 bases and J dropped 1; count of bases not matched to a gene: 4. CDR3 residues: CASSSERGSYNEQFF. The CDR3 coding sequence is TGTGCCAGCAGCTCGGAGCGGGGGTCCTACAATGAGCAGTTCTTC.

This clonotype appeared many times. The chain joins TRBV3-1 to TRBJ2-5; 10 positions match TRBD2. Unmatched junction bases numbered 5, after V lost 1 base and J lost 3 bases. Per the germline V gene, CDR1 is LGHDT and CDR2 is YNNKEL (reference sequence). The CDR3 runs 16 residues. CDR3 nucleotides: TGTGCCAGCAGCCAAGGAACTAGCGGGGCCAAAGAGACCCAGTACTTC. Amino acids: CASSQGTSGAKETQYF.

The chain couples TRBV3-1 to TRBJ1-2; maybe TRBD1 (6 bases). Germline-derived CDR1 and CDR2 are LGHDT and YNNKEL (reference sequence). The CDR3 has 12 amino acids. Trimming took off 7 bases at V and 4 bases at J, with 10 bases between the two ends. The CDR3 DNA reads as TGTGCCAGCACCCAGGGGTTCTATGGCTACACCTTC. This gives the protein CASTQGFYGYTF. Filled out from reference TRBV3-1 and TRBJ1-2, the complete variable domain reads DTAVSQTPKYLVTQMGNDKSIKCEQNLGHDTMYWYKQDSKKFLKIMFSYNNKELIINETVPNRFSPKSPDKAHLNLHINSLELGDSAVYFCASTQGFYGYTFGSGTRLTVV.

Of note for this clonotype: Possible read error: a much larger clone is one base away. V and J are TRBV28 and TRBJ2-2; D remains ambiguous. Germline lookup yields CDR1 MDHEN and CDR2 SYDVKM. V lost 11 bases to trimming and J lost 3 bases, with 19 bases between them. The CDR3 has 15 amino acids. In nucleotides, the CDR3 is TGTGCCGGCACCCATTTGGGGAAAGACACCGGGGAGCTGTTTTTT. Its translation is CAGTHLGKDTGELFF.

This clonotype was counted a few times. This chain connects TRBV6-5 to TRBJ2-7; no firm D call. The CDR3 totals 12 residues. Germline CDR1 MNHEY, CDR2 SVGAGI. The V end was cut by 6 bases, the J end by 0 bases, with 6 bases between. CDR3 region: CASRTASYEQYF. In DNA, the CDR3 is TGTGCCAGCAGGACTGCCTCCTACGAGCAGTACTTC.

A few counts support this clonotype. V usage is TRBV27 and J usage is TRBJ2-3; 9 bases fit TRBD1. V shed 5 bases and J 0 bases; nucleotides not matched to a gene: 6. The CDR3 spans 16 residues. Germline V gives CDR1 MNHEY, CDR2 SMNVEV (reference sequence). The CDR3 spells CASSPHRGLSTDTQYF. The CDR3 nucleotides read TGTGCCAGCAGTCCCCACAGGGGGCTGAGCACAGATACGCAGTATTTT.

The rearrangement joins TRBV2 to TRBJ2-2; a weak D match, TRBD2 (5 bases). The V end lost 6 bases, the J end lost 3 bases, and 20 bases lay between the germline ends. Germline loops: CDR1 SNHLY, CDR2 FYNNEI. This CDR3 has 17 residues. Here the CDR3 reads CASSRNPDGIYTGELFF. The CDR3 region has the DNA TGTGCCAGCAGCCGAAATCCGGACGGGATCTACACCGGGGAGCTGTTTTTT.

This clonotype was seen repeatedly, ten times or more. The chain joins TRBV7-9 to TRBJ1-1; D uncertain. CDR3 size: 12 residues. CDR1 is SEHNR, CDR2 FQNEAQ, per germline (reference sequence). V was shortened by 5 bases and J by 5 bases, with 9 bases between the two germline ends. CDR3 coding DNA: TGTGCCAGCAGCGGAAGGAATACTGAAGCTTTCTTT. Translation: CASSGRNTEAFF.

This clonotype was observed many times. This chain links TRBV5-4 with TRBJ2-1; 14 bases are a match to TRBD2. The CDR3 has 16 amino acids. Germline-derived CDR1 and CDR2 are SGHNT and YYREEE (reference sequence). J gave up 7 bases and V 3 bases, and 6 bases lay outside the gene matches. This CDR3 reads CASSSGGTSGGNEQFF. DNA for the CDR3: TGTGCCAGCAGCTCCGGCGGGACTAGCGGGGGTAATGAGCAGTTCTTC. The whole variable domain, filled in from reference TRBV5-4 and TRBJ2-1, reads ETGVTQSPTHLIKTRGQQVTLRCSSQSGHNTVSWYQQALGQGPQFIFQYYREEENGRGNFPPRFSGLQFPNYSSELNVNALELDDSALYLCASSSGGTSGGNEQFFGPGTRLTVL.

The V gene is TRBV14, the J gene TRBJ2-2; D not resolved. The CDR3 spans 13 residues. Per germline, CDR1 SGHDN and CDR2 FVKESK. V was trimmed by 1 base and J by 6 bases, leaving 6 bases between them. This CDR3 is CASSQAASGELFF. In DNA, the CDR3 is TGTGCCAGCAGCCAAGCCGCTTCCGGGGAGCTGTTTTTT.

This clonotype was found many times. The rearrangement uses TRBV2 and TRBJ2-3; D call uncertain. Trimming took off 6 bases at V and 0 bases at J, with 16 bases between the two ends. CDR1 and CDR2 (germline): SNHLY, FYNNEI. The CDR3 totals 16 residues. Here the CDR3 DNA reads TGTGCCAGCAGGCCAAGACCCCTAACTAGCACAGATACGCAGTATTTT. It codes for CASRPRPLTSTDTQYF.

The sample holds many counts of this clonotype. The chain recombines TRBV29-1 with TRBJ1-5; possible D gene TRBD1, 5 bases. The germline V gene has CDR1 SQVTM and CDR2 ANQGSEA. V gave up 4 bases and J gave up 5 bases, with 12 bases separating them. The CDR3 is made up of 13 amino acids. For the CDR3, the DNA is TGCAGCGTTGCGAGGGGCGTCGATCAGCCCCAGCATTTT. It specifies CSVARGVDQPQHF.

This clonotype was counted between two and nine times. CDR3 DNA sequence: TGTGCCAGCGGAACCACGTCATTCTACGAGCAGTACTTC. This translates into CASGTTSFYEQYF. V is TRBV6-1 and J is TRBJ2-7; D is undetermined. The V gene's germline CDR1 is MNHNS and CDR2 SASEGT. This CDR3 spans 13 amino acids. V dropped 8 bases and J dropped 3 bases, with 14 bases sitting between them.